These 28 T cell receptor beta chains came from one sample sequenced in a study of neurological immune-mediated disorders (dated by TCRdb to about 2019). The intended sense of this specimen's time point label: longitudinal time-point 2. To prepare the library, 5' RACE was applied. Instrument used: Illumina HiSeq 2500. Through fastp at Q25 and MiXCR, TCRdb rebuilt clones from the public reads, retaining in-frame beta chains. Every CDR3 protein is listed once, alongside the most common genes and DNA of its rows. The sample table contains some 80,000 distinct CDR3 sequences; only one count was recorded for 5.8% of them. The ten largest clones add up to approximately 8% of the sample. Sequencing used PBMCs. These receptors all come from a woman aged 55-69 years with multiple sclerosis.

Many counts were recorded for this clonotype. The V and J genes are TRBV3-1 and TRBJ1-2, with D uncertain. The length of the CDR3 is 12 residues. With 1 base removed from V and 11 bases from J, the gap between germline ends came to 11 bases. The germline gives CDR1 LGHDT, CDR2 YNNKEL (reference sequence). CDR3 DNA sequence: TGTGCCAGCAGCCAAGCGGCCCCAGAATACACCTTC. Translated, it gives CASSQAAPEYTF.

This clonotype was recorded many times. The CDR3 DNA is TGCAGTGCCTTAGGGTACGAGCAGTACTTC. Translation: CSALGYEQYF. The rearrangement joins TRBV20-1 to TRBJ2-7; D unclear. The CDR3 runs to 10 residues. V lost 6 bases to trimming and J lost 4 bases, with 7 bases between them. Germline V gene sequence: CDR1 DFQATT, CDR2 SNEGSKA (reference sequence).

This clonotype occurred many times. This chain's CDR3 is CSARDKEQGAEAFF. The CDR3 DNA is TGCAGTGCTAGAGATAAGGAACAGGGTGCTGAAGCTTTCTTT. The chain combines TRBV20-1 with TRBJ1-1; maybe TRBD1 (6 bases). CDR1 is DFQATT and CDR2 is SNEGSKA in the germline V gene (reference sequence). This CDR3 is 14 amino acids long. Between the trimmed V and J ends, which lost 0 bases and 6 bases, there was a span of 14 bases.

This clonotype was seen at least ten times. The chain employs TRBV20-1 and TRBJ1-1; D remains unclear. The CDR3 sequence is 13 residues long. Germline CDR1 and CDR2: DFQATT and SNEGSKA (reference sequence). The V gene lost 1 base and the J gene lost 1 base, with 7 bases spanning the gap. CDR3 region: CSARGQPNTEAFF. In DNA, the CDR3 is TGCAGTGCTAGAGGTCAGCCGAACACTGAAGCTTTCTTT.

At least ten counts were recorded for this clonotype. The rearrangement joins TRBV3-1 to TRBJ1-1; a possible D gene is TRBD1 (5 bases). Germline CDR1 LGHDT, CDR2 YNNKEL (reference sequence). Trimming removed 3 bases at V and 3 bases at J, with 5 bases between. The CDR3 runs to 12 residues. The CDR3 here is CASSQTDTEAFF. The CDR3 DNA sequence: TGTGCCAGCAGCCAGACAGACACTGAAGCTTTCTTT.

This clonotype was seen repeatedly, ten times or more. V and J are TRBV6-1 and TRBJ2-2; no firm D call. The CDR3 has 15 amino acids. V was pared by 6 bases and J by 1 base, with 12 bases between. The germline CDR1 and CDR2 sequences are MNHNS and SASEGT. In nucleotides, the CDR3 is TGTGCCAGCAGATCGGACGTAGGGAACACCGGGGAGCTGTTTTTT. Translation: CASRSDVGNTGELFF.

This clonotype was seen many times. V gene TRBV4-1 combines with J gene TRBJ1-1; no firm D call. CDR1 MGHRA and CDR2 YSYEKL come from the germline V gene. Trimming took 0 bases from V and 11 from J, leaving 16 bases between them. CDR3 length: 14 amino acids. The CDR3 DNA is TGCGCCAGCAGCCAAGATGGAGGGTACGGGCTGGCTTTCTTT. Its translation is CASSQDGGYGLAFF.

This clonotype was detected ten times or more. J is TRBJ2-2 and V is TRBV3-1, with D unclear. This CDR3 has 11 residues. From germline, CDR1 is LGHDT and CDR2 YNNKEL (reference sequence). V lost 2 bases and J 7 bases, leaving 2 bases between the germline ends. The CDR3 region has the DNA TGTGCCAGCAGCCAATACGGGGAGCTGTTTTTT. Translating it yields CASSQYGELFF. The full variable domain, rest sourced from reference TRBV3-1 and TRBJ2-2, is DTAVSQTPKYLVTQMGNDKSIKCEQNLGHDTMYWYKQDSKKFLKIMFSYNNKELIINETVPNRFSPKSPDKAHLNLHINSLELGDSAVYFCASSQYGELFFGEGSRLTVL.

In its sample, this clonotype was seen many times. The chain carries TRBV4-1 and TRBJ2-3; possible D gene TRBD2, 6 bases. Per the germline V gene, CDR1 is MGHRA and CDR2 is YSYEKL. The CDR3 covers 15 residues. The V and J ends lost 4 bases and 2 bases respectively, with 13 bases between them. The CDR3 DNA sequence: TGCGCCAGCAGCCCGCCGGGGGACCCCACAGATACGCAGTATTTT. The encoded protein is CASSPPGDPTDTQYF.

This clonotype was seen a few times. This may come from a read error, since a much larger clone is one base off. No conserved phenylalanine or tryptophan is present at the end of the CDR3, so a read error is the likely explanation. The chain joins TRBV2 to TRBJ1-2, with D perhaps matching TRBD1 (5 bases). V shed 4 bases and J shed 3 bases, with 6 bases lying between them. The germline CDR1 and CDR2 sequences are SNHLY and FYNNEI. The CDR3 loop spans 12 amino acids. Here the CDR3 reads CASSAGYYGYTI. The CDR3 coding sequence is TGTGCCAGCAGTGCAGGGTACTATGGCTACACCATC.

At least ten counts were recorded for this clonotype. The CDR3 here is CASRQTGPTNEKLFF. The CDR3, as DNA: TGCGCCAGCAGACAAACAGGCCCAACTAATGAAAAACTGTTTTTT. The chain recombines TRBV5-1 with TRBJ1-4; the D gene is possibly TRBD1 (5 bases). CDR1 is SGHRS and CDR2 is YFSETQ in the germline V gene. This CDR3 region has 15 residues. Between the trimmed V and J ends, which lost 5 bases and 0 bases, there was a span of 11 bases. Complete variable domain (other parts from reference TRBV5-1 and TRBJ1-4): KAGVTQTPRYLIKTRGQQVTLSCSPISGHRSVSWYQQTPGQGLQFLFEYFSETQRNKGNFPGRFSGRQFSNSRSEMNVSTLELGDSALYLCASRQTGPTNEKLFFGSGTQLSVL.

There are many counts of this clonotype. This chain links TRBV20-1 with TRBJ2-7; perhaps TRBD1 as D (6 bases). V was pared by 2 bases and J by 2 bases, with 19 bases between. The CDR3 runs 16 residues. The germline gives CDR1 DFQATT, CDR2 SNEGSKA (reference sequence). The CDR3 DNA sequence: TGCAGTGCTAGACTCTTAGGACAGCTAACTACCTACGAGCAGTACTTC. Translating it yields CSARLLGQLTTYEQYF.

This clonotype was recorded many times. The chain carries TRBV20-1 and TRBJ2-1, with 9 bases matching TRBD2. CDR3 length: 16 amino acids. J lost 4 bases, V lost 5 bases, and 12 bases had no gene match. Germline V gene sequence: CDR1 DFQATT, CDR2 SNEGSKA (reference sequence). The CDR3 sequence: CSAAPAGGPQYNEQFF. Here the CDR3 DNA reads TGCAGTGCTGCACCCGCGGGGGGGCCTCAGTACAATGAGCAGTTCTTC.

The table lists this clonotype with many counts. This sequence joins TRBV20-1 and TRBJ2-5; D is possibly TRBD1 or TRBD2 (6 bases each). Germline lookup yields CDR1 DFQATT and CDR2 SNEGSKA (reference sequence). V shed 1 base and J shed 5 bases, with 14 bases lying between them. This CDR3 is built from 14 residues. CDR3 region: CSARVSGAGETQYF. CDR3 DNA sequence: TGCAGTGCTAGAGTTTCGGGGGCGGGGGAGACCCAGTACTTC.

This clonotype was seen ten or more times. The chain joins TRBV20-1 to TRBJ2-3, with D possibly TRBD2 on 7 matching bases. Per germline, CDR1 DFQATT and CDR2 SNEGSKA (reference sequence). The CDR3 has 17 amino acids. V lost 6 bases and J lost 3, with 25 bases in between. The CDR3 is CSAPRGGGLLPTDTQYF. CDR3 sequence (DNA): TGCAGTGCCCCGAGAGGGGGGGGGCTGCTTCCGACAGATACGCAGTATTTT.

This clonotype was seen repeatedly, ten times or more. The genes are TRBV14 and TRBJ2-5, with a weak D call TRBD2 (5 bases). The CDR3 covers 16 residues. The germline V gene has CDR1 SGHDN and CDR2 FVKESK. V lost 1 base and J 0 bases, leaving 12 bases between the germline ends. The CDR3 reads CASSQGVTMYQETQYF. As DNA, the CDR3 is TGTGCCAGCAGCCAAGGCGTGACTATGTACCAAGAGACCCAGTACTTC. Drawing the rest from reference TRBV14 and TRBJ2-5, the complete variable domain is EAGVTQFPSHSVIEKGQTVTLRCDPISGHDNLYWYRRVMGKEIKFLLHFVKESKQDESGMPNNRFLAERTGGTYSTLKVQPAELEDSGVYFCASSQGVTMYQETQYFGPGTRLLVL.

This clonotype was observed many times. The CDR3 DNA reads as TGCGCCAGCAGCTTGGGACAGGGCGGCTATGGCTACACCTTC. The encoded protein is CASSLGQGGYGYTF. This chain links TRBV5-1 with TRBJ1-2; 7 bases are a match to TRBD1. J lost 4 bases, V lost 0 bases, and 3 bases had no gene match. Germline CDR1 SGHRS, CDR2 YFSETQ. This CDR3 region has 14 residues.

Ten or more counts support this clonotype. The chain is built from TRBV5-1 and TRBJ2-1; TRBD2 aligns across 16 bases. This CDR3 comprises 18 residues. Germline lookup yields CDR1 SGHRS and CDR2 YFSETQ. Losses at the gene ends were 4 bases for V and 5 bases for J; bases not matched to a gene: 9. The CDR3 here is CASSTGLAGGFPNNEQFF. CDR3 nucleotides: TGCGCCAGCAGCACGGGACTAGCGGGGGGGTTTCCCAACAATGAGCAGTTCTTC.

This clonotype showed up many times. The chain carries TRBV7-2 and TRBJ1-1, with 10 bases identical to TRBD1. Germline V gives CDR1 SGHTA, CDR2 FQGNSA. V lost 4 bases to trimming and J lost 10 bases; unmatched junction nucleotides: 3. This CDR3 contains 12 residues. CDR3 sequence reads: CASSSDRGPAFF. The CDR3 nucleotides read TGTGCCAGCAGCTCTGACAGGGGGCCAGCTTTCTTT.

This clonotype appeared many times. The chain links TRBV7-9 to TRBJ1-5; unclear D gene. The V gene lost 5 bases and the J gene lost 7 bases, with 15 bases spanning the gap. Germline loops: CDR1 SEHNR, CDR2 FQNEAQ (reference sequence). The CDR3 has 14 residues. The CDR3 reads CASSRGGFRQPQHF. The CDR3, as DNA: TGTGCCAGCAGCCGAGGCGGGTTTAGGCAGCCCCAGCATTTT.

Only one count was recorded for this clonotype. A read error may explain this, as a much larger clone is one base away. The chain couples TRBV20-1 to TRBJ2-2; D remains ambiguous. The V gene's germline CDR1 is DFQATT and CDR2 SNEGSKA (reference sequence). The CDR3 is 13 residues long. The CDR3, as DNA: TGCAGTGTTAGACCTTTCAACACCGGGGAGCTGTTTTTT. Encoded protein: CSVRPFNTGELFF.

This clonotype was counted many times. The chain joins TRBV5-6 to TRBJ2-1, with 8 bases aligning to TRBD2. The germline V gene encodes CDR1 SGHDT and CDR2 YYEEEE. CDR3 length equals 16 residues. V shed 4 bases, J shed 3 bases, and the junction held 9 bases outside the gene matches. CDR3 in DNA: TGTGCCAGCAGCCCCGTCGGGGGGGCTCACTACAATGAGCAGTTCTTC. It encodes CASSPVGGAHYNEQFF.

Many counts were recorded for this clonotype. The rearrangement links TRBV20-1 to TRBJ1-5; no firm D call. Per the germline V gene, CDR1 is DFQATT and CDR2 is SNEGSKA (reference sequence). Trimming left V 2 bases short and J 1 base short, with 12 bases between. The CDR3 spans 15 residues. CDR3 loop: CSARFPGGSNQPQHF. CDR3 bases: TGCAGTGCTAGATTCCCTGGTGGCAGCAATCAGCCCCAGCATTTT.

The sample holds many counts of this clonotype. The chain recombines TRBV29-1 with TRBJ1-2; D is undetermined. This CDR3 comprises 13 residues. Trimming pared 5 bases from V and 2 bases from J, leaving 12 bases between. Germline V CDR1 and CDR2: SQVTM, ANQGSEA. CDR3 sequence: CSVSPVSNYGYTF. CDR3 sequence (DNA): TGCAGCGTTTCTCCGGTTTCCAACTATGGCTACACCTTC.

This clonotype has ten or more counts. This chain links TRBV5-1 with TRBJ2-7; no clear D gene. Between the trimmed V and J ends, which lost 4 bases and 0 bases, there was a span of 11 bases. Looked up from germline, CDR1 is SGHRS and CDR2 is YFSETQ. CDR3 length equals 14 residues. CDR3 sequence: CASSADGRSYEQYF. DNA for the CDR3: TGCGCCAGCAGCGCTGACGGACGCTCCTACGAGCAGTACTTC.

The chain is built from TRBV7-8 and TRBJ2-1, with 10 nucleotides matching TRBD1. Germline V CDR1 and CDR2: SGHVS, FQNEAQ. CDR3 size: 16 residues. Trimming removed 0 bases from V and 8 bases from J; junction bases left unmatched: 7. CDR3 nucleotide sequence: TGTGCCAGCAGCTTAGCCGGGACAGGGGCCGCGGATGAGCAGTTCTTC. As protein: CASSLAGTGAADEQFF.

This clonotype appeared many times. V is TRBV29-1 and J is TRBJ1-1; no firm D call. Trimming left V 7 bases short and J 8 bases short, with 11 bases between. This CDR3 contains 10 residues. Per germline, CDR1 SQVTM and CDR2 ANQGSEA. CDR3 in amino acids: CSARLVEAFF. In nucleotides, the CDR3 is TGCAGCGCGCGCCTAGTAGAAGCTTTCTTT.

This clonotype was counted ten times or more. The chain carries TRBV7-2 and TRBJ1-1, with D uncertain. Trimming pared 5 bases from V and 0 bases from J, leaving 10 bases between. CDR3 size: 14 residues. The germline CDR1 and CDR2 sequences are SGHTA and FQGNSA. DNA of the CDR3: TGTGCCAGCAGCATACCGGGCGTGAACACTGAAGCTTTCTTT. Translation gives CASSIPGVNTEAFF.